This T cell receptor (beta chain) was obtained from a study of cytomegalovirus exposure and HLA in healthy donors. Findings and limits, study-wide: TCR beta sequences reportedly predicted most subjects' HLA-A and HLA-B alleles accurately. CMV serostatus stood as the only immune exposure information on hand. Most TCR beta V segments were productive about 90% or about 30% of the time in an earlier analysis.

Comments on this clone: What it binds is not known.

Germline V gene lookup returns CDR1 MNHNS and CDR2 SASEGT. Trimming at V came to 3 bases and at J to 0 bases, leaving 5 bases not matched to a gene. This CDR3 has 16 residues. In the PCR, 60 Vbeta and 13 Jbeta primers were used. Sequencing was performed with immunoSEQ multiplex PCR; in TCRdb, only in-frame clones are kept and a portion is missing. The sample contains more than 90,000 clones, roughly 73% of which appear only once. The gene calls are TRBV6-1 and TRBJ1-5, with 7 bases aligning to TRBD1. Material for sequencing was PBMCs. The TCR was taken from a woman aged 25-40 years in good health and CMV-seronegative. The CDR3 DNA sequence: TGTGCCAGCAGTGACCGAGGGGGCCCTAGCAATCAGCCCCAGCATTTT. Translating gives CASSDRGGPSNQPQHF.